The 27 T cell receptor beta chains listed next were all sequenced from one sample in a study of T cell responses to AZD1222 COVID-19 vaccine. TCRdb keeps only in-frame clones here, not all; method: immunoSEQ multiplex PCR. The sample records approximately 90,000 clones, 90% being singletons. The sequenced sample was peripheral blood, obtained on day 0 of AZD1222 vaccination. All receptors come from an adult in good health.

This clone was seen more than once but under ten times. The chain uses TRBV5-1 and TRBJ1-3; D call uncertain. V lost 4 bases and J 4 bases, leaving 30 bases between the germline ends. Germline V gene lookup returns CDR1 SGHRS and CDR2 YFSETQ. The CDR3 spans 20 residues. CDR3 region: CASSARSGSWPSVSGNTIYF. CDR3 bases: TGCGCCAGCAGCGCCAGGTCGGGTTCCTGGCCATCGGTATCCGGAAACACCATATATTTT.

The table lists this clone with a count of one. The chain uses TRBV15 and TRBJ1-3, with TRBD1 as a possible D gene (5 bases). The germline CDR1 and CDR2 sequences are LNHNV and YYDKDF (reference sequence). The CDR3 contains 14 residues. Trimming removed 1 base from V and 8 bases from J, with 12 bases in between. CDR3 sequence reads: CATSRGTRTDTIYF. CDR3 coding DNA: TGTGCCACCAGCAGAGGGACAAGAACGGACACCATATATTTT.

The chain recombines TRBV5-1 with TRBJ2-7, with TRBD1 as a possible D gene (5 bases). This CDR3 is built from 15 residues. Germline CDR1 is SGHRS and CDR2 is YFSETQ. V lost 0 bases and J 3 bases, leaving 13 bases between the germline ends. The CDR3 DNA is TGCGCCAGCAGCTTGGTCCCAGGGAACCTCTACGAGCAGTACTTC. Its protein product is CASSLVPGNLYEQYF.

In DNA form, the CDR3 reads TGTGCCAGCAGTTCAAGGACTAGCGGGAGCGCGGTTGTCGGGGAGCTGTTTTTT. It translates to CASSSRTSGSAVVGELFF. V and J are TRBV27 and TRBJ2-2; TRBD2 aligns across 13 bases. V lost 4 bases and J lost 7; bases outside the gene matches: 12. This CDR3 is built from 18 residues. Germline V lookup: CDR1 MNHEY, CDR2 SMNVEV (reference sequence).

About this clone itself: Distinct nucleotide sequences in the sample also encode this CDR3. The chain combines TRBV18 with TRBJ1-1; D remains unclear. Trimming took off 0 bases at V and 0 bases at J, with 5 bases between the two ends. Germline loops: CDR1 KGHSH, CDR2 LQKENI. The CDR3 spans 14 residues. The CDR3 DNA sequence: TGTGCCAGCTCACCACCTAGTATGAACACTGAAGCTTTCTTT. Translation gives CASSPPSMNTEAFF.

CDR3 DNA: TGTGCCAGCAGCCAAAACGCTTTTAGCGGTCGCACAGATACGCAGTATTTT. Its translation is CASSQNAFSGRTDTQYF. The V and J genes are TRBV3-1 (or the pseudogene TRBV3-2) and TRBJ2-3, with D maybe TRBD2 (6 bases). This CDR3 is 17 amino acids long. V was trimmed by 2 bases and J by 1 base, leaving 16 bases between them. Per germline, CDR1 LGHDT and CDR2 YNNKEL (reference sequence).

The J gene is TRBJ1-3, the V gene TRBV5-5; maybe TRBD1 (5 bases). The V end lost 4 bases, the J end lost 2 bases, and 22 bases lay between the germline ends. CDR3 length: 18 amino acids. In germline, CDR1 is SGHKS, CDR2 YYEKEE (reference sequence). The CDR3 DNA reads TGTGCCAGCAGCGCGAACGAAATACTACAGGTACCTGGAAACACCATATATTTT. It codes for CASSANEILQVPGNTIYF.

The chain uses TRBV13 and TRBJ2-1, with 11 bases aligning to TRBD2. V lost 6 bases to trimming and J lost 4 bases; unmatched junction nucleotides: 5. CDR1 and CDR2 (germline): PRHDT, FYEKMQ (reference sequence). CDR3 size: 15 residues. Here the CDR3 DNA reads TGTGCCAGCAGACCCGGGACTAGCGGTTACAATGAGCAGTTCTTC. Protein product: CASRPGTSGYNEQFF. Based on the CDR3 plus reference TRBV13 and TRBJ2-1, the full variable domain is AAGVIQSPRHLIKEKRETATLKCYPIPRHDTVYWYQQGPGQDPQFLISFYEKMQSDKGSIPDRFSAQQFSDYHSELNMSSLELGDSALYFCASRPGTSGYNEQFFGPGTRLTVL.

The J gene is TRBJ1-2, the V gene TRBV6-6; D call uncertain. V was pared by 2 bases and J by 7 bases, with 11 bases between. CDR3 length equals 13 residues. The germline gives CDR1 MNHNY, CDR2 SVGAGI (reference sequence). The DNA of the CDR3 is TGTGCCAGCAGTTACGCAGGAACTGTTGGCTACACCTTC. Translation: CASSYAGTVGYTF.

The chain has TRBV6-2 or TRBV6-3 and TRBJ2-7; the match to TRBD1 covers 7 bases. The V segment lost 6 bases and the J segment 3 bases; nucleotides outside the gene matches: 11. The CDR3 totals 15 residues. Germline CDR1 reads MNHEY; CDR2 reads SVGEGT. The CDR3 nucleotides are TGTGCCAGCAGCCGGTCACAGGGGCCAATCTACGAGCAGTACTTC. This sequence encodes CASSRSQGPIYEQYF.

The genes are TRBV7-9 and TRBJ2-4; weak D call: TRBD2 (6 bases). Germline CDR1 and CDR2: SEHNR and FQNEAQ (reference sequence). This CDR3 contains 14 residues. V was shortened by 4 bases and J by 0 bases, with 7 bases between the two germline ends. DNA for the CDR3: TGTGCCAGCAGCTCCGGGGGAGCCAAAAACATTCAGTACTTC. Translated, it gives CASSSGGAKNIQYF.

The CDR3 here is CASSQRQLGFYGYTF. The CDR3, as DNA: TGTGCCAGCAGCCAAAGACAGTTGGGTTTCTATGGCTACACCTTC. The chain couples TRBV5-6 to TRBJ1-2, with D perhaps TRBD1 (5 bases). From germline, CDR1 is SGHDT and CDR2 YYEEEE. This CDR3 is 15 amino acids long. V was pared by 4 bases and J by 4 bases, with 17 bases between. Combining the CDR3 with reference TRBV5-6 and TRBJ1-2 gives the whole variable domain DAGVTQSPTHLIKTRGQQVTLRCSPKSGHDTVSWYQQALGQGPQFIFQYYEEEERQRGNFPDRFSGHQFPNYSSELNVNALLLGDSALYLCASSQRQLGFYGYTFGSGTRLTVV.

This clone occurred once. The chain joins TRBV14 to TRBJ2-2; D is possibly TRBD1 (5 bases). CDR1 and CDR2 from the germline V gene are SGHDN and FVKESK. This CDR3 comprises 16 residues. With 1 base removed from V and 1 base from J, the gap between germline ends came to 10 bases. The CDR3 sequence is CASSQVVGLNTGELFF. The CDR3 DNA sequence: TGTGCCAGCAGCCAAGTCGTGGGGCTGAACACCGGGGAGCTGTTTTTT.

This rearrangement joins TRBV5-1 to TRBJ2-7, with 7 bases aligning to TRBD1. The CDR3 covers 15 residues. The V segment lost 4 bases and the J segment 3 bases; nucleotides outside the gene matches: 10. Germline-derived CDR1 and CDR2 are SGHRS and YFSETQ. CDR3 protein: CASSKQSTGNYEQYF. The CDR3 nucleotides are TGCGCCAGCAGCAAACAGTCGACAGGGAACTACGAGCAGTACTTC. The full variable domain, with the rest looked up from reference TRBV5-1 and TRBJ2-7, is KAGVTQTPRYLIKTRGQQVTLSCSPISGHRSVSWYQQTPGQGLQFLFEYFSETQRNKGNFPGRFSGRQFSNSRSEMNVSTLELGDSALYLCASSKQSTGNYEQYFGPGTRLTVT.

This clone was detected once. The J gene is TRBJ2-1, the V gene TRBV19, with D perhaps matching TRBD2 (7 bases). Germline CDR1 and CDR2: LNHDA and SQIVND (reference sequence). V lost 5 bases, J lost 1 base, and 12 bases lay in between. This CDR3 contains 15 residues. In DNA, the CDR3 is TGTGCCAGTAGTCCGAGGGGGGGGTCCTACAATGAGCAGTTCTTC. Translating gives CASSPRGGSYNEQFF.

The chain joins TRBV4-1 to TRBJ2-7, with 9 nucleotides matching TRBD2. Germline V gene lookup returns CDR1 MGHRA and CDR2 YSYEKL. The CDR3 is 15 amino acids. Trimming took 4 bases from V and 6 from J; bases not matched to a gene: 10. The CDR3 region is CASSRKIAGDLEQYF. In DNA form, the CDR3 reads TGCGCCAGCAGCCGTAAGATAGCGGGAGATCTCGAGCAGTACTTC.

J is TRBJ2-3 and V is TRBV9; 8 nucleotides match TRBD2. This CDR3 has 16 residues. V lost 5 bases and J lost 4; bases outside the gene matches: 12. Germline-derived CDR1 and CDR2 are SGDLS and YYNGEE. This chain's CDR3 is CASSTLRGAGPDTQYF. CDR3 nucleotides: TGTGCCAGCAGTACCCTGCGGGGGGCGGGCCCAGATACGCAGTATTTT.

This sequence joins TRBV12-3 or TRBV12-4 and TRBJ2-1, with D tentatively TRBD2 (5 bases). Trimming took off 2 bases at V and 10 bases at J, with 12 bases between the two ends. The length of the CDR3 is 13 residues. For the CDR3, the DNA is TGTGCCAGCAGTTTAAATCCCCGACTAGAGCAGTTCTTC. Translating it yields CASSLNPRLEQFF.

This chain joins TRBV6-5 and TRBJ1-1; D possibly corresponds to TRBD1 (5 bases). The ends were cut back, 4 bases at V and 2 bases at J, with 8 bases in the middle. The CDR3 is 13 residues long. From germline, CDR1 is MNHEY and CDR2 SVGAGI. CDR3 amino acids: CASSWGGNTEAFF. Here the CDR3 DNA reads TGTGCCAGCAGTTGGGGGGGAAACACTGAAGCTTTCTTT.

The rearrangement joins TRBV18 to TRBJ2-7; tentative D call: TRBD1 (6 bases). The germline CDR1 and CDR2 sequences are KGHSH and LQKENI. Trimming cost V 4 bases and J 6 bases, with 16 bases left between them. CDR3 length: 14 amino acids. The CDR3 coding sequence is TGTGCCAGCTCACACAGGGACCTGGCTGGCGAGCAGTACTTC. The encoded protein is CASSHRDLAGEQYF.

The chain links TRBV29-1 to TRBJ1-1; D is perhaps TRBD1 (5 bases). CDR1 and CDR2 from the germline V gene are SQVTM and ANQGSEA. The V end was cut by 1 base, the J end by 8 bases, with 11 bases between. The CDR3 extends over 12 amino acids. CDR3 in amino acids: CSVEVYRSEAFF. CDR3 bases: TGCAGCGTTGAAGTGTACAGGAGCGAAGCTTTCTTT. The full variable domain, rest sourced from reference TRBV29-1 and TRBJ1-1, is SAVISQKPSRDICQRGTSLTIQCQVDSQVTMMFWYRQQPGQSLTLIATANQGSEATYESGFVIDKFPISRPNLTFSTLTVSNMSPEDSSIYLCSVEVYRSEAFFGQGTRLTVV.

This clone appeared a few times. The V call is TRBV11-2, the J call TRBJ2-2, with 7 bases lining up with TRBD1. Germline V gives CDR1 SGHAT, CDR2 FQNNGV. The V gene end was trimmed by 4 bases and the J gene end by 6 bases; junction bases not matched to a gene: 5. The CDR3 sequence is 14 residues long. CDR3 protein: CASSSTGRAGELFF. The CDR3, as DNA: TGTGCCAGCAGCTCGACAGGGCGGGCCGGGGAGCTGTTTTTT.

The V and J genes are TRBV29-1 and TRBJ1-4; no reliable D call. This CDR3 spans 11 amino acids. Germline V gene data show CDR1 as SQVTM and CDR2 as ANQGSEA. Trimming removed 8 bases from V and 7 bases from J, with 11 bases in between. CDR3 protein: CSQGVGEKLFF. CDR3 DNA: TGCAGCCAAGGAGTGGGTGAAAAACTGTTTTTT. Full variable domain (rest looked up from reference TRBV29-1 and TRBJ1-4): SAVISQKPSRDICQRGTSLTIQCQVDSQVTMMFWYRQQPGQSLTLIATANQGSEATYESGFVIDKFPISRPNLTFSTLTVSNMSPEDSSIYLCSQGVGEKLFFGSGTQLSVL.

The V gene is TRBV5-1, the J gene TRBJ1-4; no definite D call. Trimming took 1 base from V and 8 from J, leaving 18 bases between them. The germline gives CDR1 SGHRS, CDR2 YFSETQ. The CDR3 is 16 amino acids. The CDR3 sequence is CASSLSSPEIEEKLFF. CDR3 DNA sequence: TGCGCCAGCAGCTTGTCCTCCCCGGAGATAGAGGAAAAACTGTTTTTT.

The chain is built from TRBV3-1 (or the pseudogene TRBV3-2) and TRBJ2-7; the match to TRBD2 covers 7 bases. Trimming removed 4 bases from V and 2 bases from J; junction bases left unmatched: 5. CDR3 size: 14 residues. CDR1 and CDR2 (germline): LGHDT, YNNKEL (reference sequence). As DNA, the CDR3 is TGTGCCAGCAGCCCCCAGACTAGCCCCTACGAGCAGTACTTC. Translation gives CASSPQTSPYEQYF.

CDR3 region: CASGGDPHEQYF. The CDR3 coding sequence is TGTGCCAGCGGGGGGGACCCCCACGAGCAGTACTTC. V and J are TRBV11-2 and TRBJ2-7; TRBD2 matches at 7 bases. Germline loops: CDR1 SGHAT, CDR2 FQNNGV. V dropped 8 bases and J dropped 5; count of bases not matched to a gene: 6. CDR3 length: 12 residues.

The chain couples TRBV5-8 to TRBJ1-2; D might be TRBD1 (5 bases). CDR3 length: 16 amino acids. V was clipped by 6 bases and J by 0 bases, with 18 bases between them. CDR1 and CDR2 (germline): SGHTS, YDEGEE. CDR3 nucleotides: TGTGCCAGCAACGACAGCCCGGCAGGAGCTAACTATGGCTACACCTTC. It specifies CASNDSPAGANYGYTF.